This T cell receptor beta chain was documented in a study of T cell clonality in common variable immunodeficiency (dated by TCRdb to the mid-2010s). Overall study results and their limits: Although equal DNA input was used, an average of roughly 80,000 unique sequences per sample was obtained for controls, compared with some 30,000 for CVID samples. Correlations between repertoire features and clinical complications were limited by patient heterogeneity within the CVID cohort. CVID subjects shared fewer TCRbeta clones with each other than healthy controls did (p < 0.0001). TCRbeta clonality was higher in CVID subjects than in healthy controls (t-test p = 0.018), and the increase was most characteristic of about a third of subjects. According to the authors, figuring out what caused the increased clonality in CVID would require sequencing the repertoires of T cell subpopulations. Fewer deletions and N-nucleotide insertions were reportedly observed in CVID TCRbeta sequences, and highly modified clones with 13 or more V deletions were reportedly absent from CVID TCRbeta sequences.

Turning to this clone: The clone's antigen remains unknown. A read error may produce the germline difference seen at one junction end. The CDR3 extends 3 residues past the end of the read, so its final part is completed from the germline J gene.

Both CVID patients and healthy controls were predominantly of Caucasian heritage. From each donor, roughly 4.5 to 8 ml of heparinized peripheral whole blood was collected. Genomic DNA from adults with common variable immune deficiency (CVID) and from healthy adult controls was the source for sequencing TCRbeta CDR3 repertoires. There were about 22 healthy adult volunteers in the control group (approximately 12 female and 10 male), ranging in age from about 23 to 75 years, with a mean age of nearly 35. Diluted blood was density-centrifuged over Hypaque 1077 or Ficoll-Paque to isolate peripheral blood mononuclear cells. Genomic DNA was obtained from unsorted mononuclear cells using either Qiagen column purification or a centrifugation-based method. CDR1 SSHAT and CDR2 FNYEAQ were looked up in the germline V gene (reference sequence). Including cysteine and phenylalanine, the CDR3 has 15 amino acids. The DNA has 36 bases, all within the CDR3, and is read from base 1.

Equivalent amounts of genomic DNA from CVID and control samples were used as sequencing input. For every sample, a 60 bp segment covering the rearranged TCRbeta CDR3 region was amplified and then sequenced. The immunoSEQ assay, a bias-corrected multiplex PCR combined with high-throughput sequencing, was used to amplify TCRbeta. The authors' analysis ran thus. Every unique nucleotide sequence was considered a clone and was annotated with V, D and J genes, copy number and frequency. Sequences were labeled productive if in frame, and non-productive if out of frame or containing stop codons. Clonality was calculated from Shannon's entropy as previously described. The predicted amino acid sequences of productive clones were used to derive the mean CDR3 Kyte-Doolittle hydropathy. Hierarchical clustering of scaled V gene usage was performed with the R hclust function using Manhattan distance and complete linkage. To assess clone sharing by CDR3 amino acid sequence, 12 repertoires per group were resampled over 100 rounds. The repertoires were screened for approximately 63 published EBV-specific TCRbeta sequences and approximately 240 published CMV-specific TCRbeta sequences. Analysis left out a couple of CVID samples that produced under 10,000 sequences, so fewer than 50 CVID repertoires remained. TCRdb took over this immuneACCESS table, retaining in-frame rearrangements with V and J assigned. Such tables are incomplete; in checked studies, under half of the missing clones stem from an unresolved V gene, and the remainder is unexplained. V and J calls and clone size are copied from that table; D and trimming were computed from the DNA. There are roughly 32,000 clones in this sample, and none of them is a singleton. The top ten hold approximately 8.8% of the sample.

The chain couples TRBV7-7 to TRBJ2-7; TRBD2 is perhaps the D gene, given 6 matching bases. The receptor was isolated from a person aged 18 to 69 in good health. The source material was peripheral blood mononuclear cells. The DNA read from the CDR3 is TGTGCTAGCAGCTTAGCCCCGGTAGCGGCGGACGAG. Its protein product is CASSLAPVAADE. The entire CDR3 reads CASSLAPVAADEQYF.